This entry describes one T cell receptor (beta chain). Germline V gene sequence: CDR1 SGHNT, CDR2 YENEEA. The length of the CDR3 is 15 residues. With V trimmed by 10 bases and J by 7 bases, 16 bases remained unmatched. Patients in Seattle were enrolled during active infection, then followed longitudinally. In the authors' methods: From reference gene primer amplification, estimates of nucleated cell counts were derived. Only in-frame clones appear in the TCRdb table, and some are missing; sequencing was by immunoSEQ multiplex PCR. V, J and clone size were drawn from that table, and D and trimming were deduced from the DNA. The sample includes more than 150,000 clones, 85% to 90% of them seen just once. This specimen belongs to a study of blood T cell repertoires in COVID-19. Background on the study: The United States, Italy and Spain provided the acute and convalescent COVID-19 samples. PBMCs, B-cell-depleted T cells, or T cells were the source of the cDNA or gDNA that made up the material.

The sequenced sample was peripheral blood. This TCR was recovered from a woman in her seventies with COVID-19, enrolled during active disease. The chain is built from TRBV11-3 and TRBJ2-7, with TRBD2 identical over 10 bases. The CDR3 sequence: CATTGQLAGVGEQYF. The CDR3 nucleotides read TGTGCCACGACGGGACAGCTAGCGGGAGTTGGTGAGCAGTACTTC.